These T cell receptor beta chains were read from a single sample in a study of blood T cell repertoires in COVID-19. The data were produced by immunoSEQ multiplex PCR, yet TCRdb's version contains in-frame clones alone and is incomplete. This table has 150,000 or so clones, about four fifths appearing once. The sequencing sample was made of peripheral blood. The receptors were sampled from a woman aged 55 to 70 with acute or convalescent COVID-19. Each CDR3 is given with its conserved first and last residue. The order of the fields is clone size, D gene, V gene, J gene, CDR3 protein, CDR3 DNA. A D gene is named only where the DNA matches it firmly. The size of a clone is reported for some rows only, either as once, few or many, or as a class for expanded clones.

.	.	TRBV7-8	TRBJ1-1	CASSLDPLRSKSEAFF	TGTGCCAGCAGCTTGGATCCCCTCAGGTCCAAATCTGAAGCTTTCTTT
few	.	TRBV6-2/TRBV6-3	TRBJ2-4	CASSSSELAKNIQYF	TGTGCCAGCAGTTCTAGCGAACTAGCCAAAAACATTCAGTACTTC
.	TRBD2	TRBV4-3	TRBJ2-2	CASSQELTSGSWTGELFF	TGCGCCAGCAGCCAAGAGCTTACTAGCGGGAGTTGGACCGGGGAGCTGTTTTTT
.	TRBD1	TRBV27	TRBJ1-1	CASSLNRGRTEAFF	TGTGCCAGCAGCTTAAACAGGGGGCGAACTGAAGCTTTCTTT
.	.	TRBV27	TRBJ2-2	CASSWESGIALTGELFF	TGTGCCAGCAGTTGGGAGTCCGGGATCGCTCTAACCGGGGAGCTGTTTTTT
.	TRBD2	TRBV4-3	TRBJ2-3	CASSQRERLAGPDTQYF	TGCGCCAGCAGCCAAAGGGAAAGGCTAGCGGGACCAGATACGCAGTATTTT
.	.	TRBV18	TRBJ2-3	CASSSTGEPGDTQYF	TGTGCCAGCTCATCCACGGGGGAGCCGGGGGATACGCAGTATTTT
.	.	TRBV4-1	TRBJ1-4	CASSQGHTATNEKLFF	TGCGCCAGCAGCCAAGGCCACACAGCAACTAATGAAAAACTGTTTTTT
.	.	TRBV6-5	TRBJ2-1	CASTGVRKGGDEQFF	TGTGCCAGCACCGGGGTGCGTAAGGGTGGTGATGAGCAGTTCTTC
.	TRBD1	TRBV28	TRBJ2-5	CASSTGTVRETQYF	TGTGCCAGCAGTACTGGGACAGTTCGAGAGACCCAGTACTTC
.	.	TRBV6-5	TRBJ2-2	CASSYSTGELFF	TGTGCCAGCAGTTACTCCACTGGGGAGCTGTTTTTT
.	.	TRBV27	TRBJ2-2	CASSLGGTGELFF	TGTGCCAGCAGTTTAGGGGGGACCGGGGAGCTGTTTTTT
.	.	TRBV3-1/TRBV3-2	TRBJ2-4	CASSQEIGDFQYF	TGTGCCAGCAGCCAAGAGATTGGGGACTTCCAGTACTTC
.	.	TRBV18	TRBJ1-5	CASSPSEGPQHF	TGTGCCAGCTCACCAAGCGAGGGGCCCCAGCATTTT
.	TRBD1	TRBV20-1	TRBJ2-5	CSASGTGGLQETQYF	TGCAGTGCAAGTGGGACAGGGGGACTCCAAGAGACCCAGTACTTC
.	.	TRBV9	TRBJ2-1	CASSVTQEAYNEQFF	TGTGCCAGCAGCGTAACCCAGGAGGCCTACAATGAGCAGTTCTTC
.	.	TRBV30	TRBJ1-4	CAWSEGARGEKLFF	TGTGCCTGGAGTGAAGGGGCGCGGGGTGAAAAACTGTTTTTT
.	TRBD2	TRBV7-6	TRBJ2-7	CASSRGLGDYEQYF	TGTGCCAGCAGCCGCGGACTAGGGGACTACGAGCAGTACTTC
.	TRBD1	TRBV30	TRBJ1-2	CAWSVRRRTGGAKGYTF	TGTGCCTGGAGTGTACGCCGTCGAACAGGGGGTGCGAAGGGCTACACCTTC
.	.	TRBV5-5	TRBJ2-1	CASSPGQVFQFF	TGTGCCAGCAGCCCAGGGCAGGTCTTTCAGTTCTTC
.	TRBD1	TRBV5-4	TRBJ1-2	CASSLDRGGYTF	TGTGCCAGCAGCTTGGACAGGGGTGGCTACACCTTC
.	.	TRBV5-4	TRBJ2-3	CASSLVVDSTDTQYF	TGTGCCAGCAGCTTGGTCGTAGATAGCACAGATACGCAGTATTTT
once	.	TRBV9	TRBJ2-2	CASSGSVGGNTGELFF	TGTGCCAGCAGCGGAAGCGTCGGTGGGAACACCGGGGAGCTGTTTTTT
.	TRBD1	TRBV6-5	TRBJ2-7	CASSTQTGSRGEQYF	TGTGCCAGCAGCACCCAGACAGGGTCGAGGGGGGAGCAGTACTTC
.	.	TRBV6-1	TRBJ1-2	CASSEWGVDGYTF	TGTGCCAGCAGTGAATGGGGGGTCGATGGCTACACCTTC
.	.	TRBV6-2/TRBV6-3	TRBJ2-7	CASSYRQSYEQYF	TGTGCCAGCAGTTACCGACAGAGCTACGAGCAGTACTTC
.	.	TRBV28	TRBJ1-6	CASSLEGSYNSPLHF	TGTGCCAGCAGTCTGGAGGGCTCCTATAATTCACCCCTCCACTTT
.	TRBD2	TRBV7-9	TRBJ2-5	CASSPGLARYQETQYF	TGTGCCAGCAGCCCAGGACTAGCGCGATACCAAGAGACCCAGTACTTC
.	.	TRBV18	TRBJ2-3	CASSKLQGRATDTQYF	TGTGCCAGCTCAAAATTACAGGGTAGGGCCACAGATACGCAGTATTTT
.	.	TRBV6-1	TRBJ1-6	CASSEARSGIHF	TGTGCCAGCAGTGAAGCGCGAAGCGGCATCCACTTT
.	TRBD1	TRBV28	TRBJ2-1	CASSLVDREYNEQFF	TGTGCCAGCAGTTTAGTTGACAGGGAATACAATGAGCAGTTCTTC
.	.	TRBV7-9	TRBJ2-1	CASSVDSNEQFF	TGTGCCAGCAGCGTCGACAGCAATGAGCAGTTCTTC
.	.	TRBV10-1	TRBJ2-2	CASRSPRVDTGELFF	TGCGCCAGCAGATCCCCCAGGGTCGACACCGGGGAGCTGTTTTTT
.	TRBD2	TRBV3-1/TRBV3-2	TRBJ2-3	CASSQIAGGTDTQYF	TGTGCCAGCAGCCAAATAGCGGGGGGCACAGATACGCAGTATTTT
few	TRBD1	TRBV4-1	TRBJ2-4	CASSQDPGTGKGGNIQYF	TGCGCCAGCAGCCAAGATCCAGGGACAGGGAAGGGTGGAAACATTCAGTACTTC
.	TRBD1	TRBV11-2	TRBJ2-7	CASSQNRGEQYF	TGTGCCAGCAGCCAAAACAGGGGCGAGCAGTACTTC
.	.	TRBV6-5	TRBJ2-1	CATGLDGWGNEQFF	TGTGCCACCGGACTTGACGGGTGGGGCAATGAGCAGTTCTTC
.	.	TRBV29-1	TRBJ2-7	CSVYQGSEQYF	TGCAGCGTTTACCAGGGCTCCGAGCAGTACTTC
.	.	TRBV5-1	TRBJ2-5	CASSEQRLGETQYF	TGCGCCAGCAGCGAGCAGCGGTTGGGTGAGACCCAGTACTTC
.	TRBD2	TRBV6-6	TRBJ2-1	CASSWTRLNEQFF	TGTGCCAGCTCGTGGACTAGACTCAATGAGCAGTTCTTC
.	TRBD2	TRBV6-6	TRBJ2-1	CASTSRGDHNEQFF	TGTGCCAGCACCTCGCGGGGGGACCACAATGAGCAGTTCTTC
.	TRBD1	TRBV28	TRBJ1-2	CASSFWSSGGLYGYTF	TGTGCCAGCAGTTTTTGGAGTTCAGGGGGTCTCTATGGCTACACCTTC
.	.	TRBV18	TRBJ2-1	CASSPLADEQFF	TGTGCCAGCTCACCCCTAGCCGATGAGCAGTTCTTC